The clone carrying this T cell receptor beta chain came up a few times. This sample is part of a study of CD8+ T cells in alopecia areata. Sequencing templates came from extracted RNA that was reverse transcribed into cDNA. The data were produced by immunoSEQ multiplex PCR, yet TCRdb's version contains in-frame clones alone and is incomplete. The data contain 200,000 or so clones, 58% of them singletons. Treatment described: oral pan-JAK inhibitor, 5-10 mg twice daily. Trimming removed 8 bases from V and 3 bases from J; junction bases left unmatched: 6. The CDR3 has 13 amino acids. Germline CDR1 MNHEY, CDR2 SMNVEV (reference sequence).

The sequences come from CD4+ T cells sorted from blood, collected at week 24, from a patient treated with tofacitinib. This TCR was sampled from a human donor with alopecia areata. The chain carries TRBV27 and TRBJ1-2; 7 bases fit TRBD1. The CDR3 region is CASGDREDYGYTF. The CDR3 nucleotides read TGTGCCAGCGGTGACAGGGAGGACTATGGCTACACCTTC.